Below, 20 T cell receptor beta chains from the same sample are listed, as sequenced in a study of blood T cells in healthy people across ages. A second roughly 6 to 11 cycle PCR used barcoded and J-beta primers. TCRdb itself ran the 5' RACE reads through MiXCR, one entry per CDR3 protein. The table includes 1.5 million to 2 million distinct CDR3 sequences, around half detected once. The sample consisted of blood. Every receptor here comes from a woman aged 40 to 50 in good health.

V usage is TRBV12-5 and J usage is TRBJ2-1; D is undetermined. Trimming shortened V by 5 bases and J by 5 bases, and 13 bases separated the two germline ends. Germline values: CDR1 LGHNT, CDR2 FRNRAP. This CDR3 comprises 14 residues. CDR3: CASGPQWGNNEQFF. Written as DNA, the CDR3 is TGTGCTAGTGGTCCCCAATGGGGTAACAATGAGCAGTTCTTC.

The J gene is TRBJ2-1, the V gene TRBV6-5; 10 bases align to TRBD1. The germline gives CDR1 MNHEY, CDR2 SVGAGI. CDR3 length equals 16 residues. V shed 4 bases, J shed 9 bases, and the junction held 12 bases outside the gene matches. The CDR3 nucleotides read TGTGCCAGCAGTTCCTTCGGGACAGGGGTAGGCAGTGAGCAGTTCTTC. It translates to CASSSFGTGVGSEQFF.

As concerns this clonotype: At one end the junction does not follow the germline gene, possibly because of a read error. The chain employs TRBV4-1 and TRBJ1-2; D not resolved. This CDR3 contains 18 residues. The V gene's germline CDR1 is MGHRA and CDR2 YSYEKL. The chain's CDR3 is CAGSQDAGIGSGNNGYTF. The CDR3, as DNA: TGCGCCGGCAGCCAAGATGCCGGGATCGGGTCTGGAAACAATGGCTACACCTTC.

This chain joins TRBV5-5 and TRBJ2-5; 8 nucleotides agree with TRBD1. V shed 2 bases, J shed 5 bases, and the junction held 11 bases outside the gene matches. Germline V gene data show CDR1 as SGHKS and CDR2 as YYEKEE (reference sequence). The length of the CDR3 is 16 residues. CDR3 sequence: CASSFPQGATRETQYF. The DNA of the CDR3 is TGTGCCAGCAGCTTCCCCCAGGGGGCAACAAGGGAGACCCAGTACTTC.

This clonotype turned up a few times. This sequence joins TRBV20-1 and TRBJ2-3; no clear D. V was cut by 0 bases and J by 1 base, with 8 bases left in between. The V gene's germline CDR1 is DFQATT and CDR2 SNEGSKA (reference sequence). The CDR3 is 14 residues long. CDR3 sequence: CSARDSLGTDTQYF. Here the CDR3 DNA reads TGCAGTGCTAGAGACAGCCTCGGCACAGATACGCAGTATTTT.

This clonotype has more than one count but fewer than ten. The chain joins TRBV7-2 to TRBJ2-7, with D perhaps matching TRBD2 (6 bases). This CDR3 region has 18 residues. The V gene lost 4 bases and the J gene lost 2 bases, with 24 bases spanning the gap. The V gene's germline CDR1 is SGHTA and CDR2 FQGNSA. CDR3 in DNA: TGTGCCAGCAGCTCCCCAAACCGAAGGAGTAGCGGTACCTACGAGCAGTACTTC. Its translation is CASSSPNRRSSGTYEQYF.

The rearrangement links TRBV7-9 to TRBJ1-1; D ambiguous. The V end was cut by 5 bases, the J end by 0 bases, with 16 bases between. This CDR3 has 16 amino acids. Germline V lookup: CDR1 SEHNR, CDR2 FQNEAQ (reference sequence). The CDR3 DNA follows: TGTGCCAGCAGCCTCACCACCGGGCCATTGAACACTGAAGCTTTCTTT. Amino acid sequence: CASSLTTGPLNTEAFF.

The chain joins TRBV9 to TRBJ1-2; D not certain. Germline assignment: CDR1 SGDLS and CDR2 YYNGEE. V shed 0 bases and J shed 6 bases, with 9 bases lying between them. The CDR3 runs to 13 residues. CDR3 protein: CASSVAVGNGYTF. CDR3 nucleotide sequence: TGTGCCAGCAGCGTAGCAGTAGGGAATGGCTACACCTTC.

This clonotype has just a few counts. The chain carries TRBV20-1 and TRBJ2-7, with 7 bases fitting TRBD1. The CDR3 contains 16 residues. V shed 0 bases and J 2 bases; nucleotides not matched to a gene: 10. The germline V gene encodes CDR1 DFQATT and CDR2 SNEGSKA (reference sequence). CDR3 bases: TGCAGTGCTAGAGACGCCTCGGGACAGAGCGCCTACGAGCAGTACTTC. Translated, it gives CSARDASGQSAYEQYF.

This clonotype was seen only a few times. The chain couples TRBV10-3 to TRBJ1-2; no firm D call. V was pared by 4 bases and J by 8 bases, with 11 bases between. CDR3 size: 12 residues. The germline gives CDR1 ENHRY, CDR2 SYGVKD. This CDR3 is CAISGGRGGYTF. As DNA, the CDR3 is TGTGCCATCAGTGGAGGCCGAGGCGGCTACACCTTC.

This sequence joins TRBV4-3 and TRBJ2-4; 8 positions match TRBD1. The ends lost 0 bases at V and 13 bases at J; junction bases unmatched: 14. Germline V gives CDR1 LGHNA, CDR2 YSLEER. This CDR3 has 16 amino acids. The DNA for the CDR3 is TGCGCCAGCAGCCAAGATATAGGGACAGGCTCCTACGGGCAGTACTTC. It yields the protein CASSQDIGTGSYGQYF.

The chain combines TRBV7-6 with TRBJ2-2; D not certain. Per germline, CDR1 SGHVS and CDR2 FNYEAQ. V lost 3 bases and J 4 bases, leaving 27 bases between the germline ends. The CDR3 runs to 20 residues. CDR3 amino acids: CASSFNPRAIREHLTGELFF. The CDR3 nucleotides read TGTGCCAGCAGCTTTAACCCCAGAGCAATCCGCGAACACCTCACCGGGGAGCTGTTTTTT.

The chain recombines TRBV11-1 with TRBJ2-1; 9 positions match TRBD2. This CDR3 is 19 amino acids long. The J segment lost 0 bases and the V segment lost 0 bases, leaving 9 bases of the junction unmatched. Germline V gene data show CDR1 as SGHAT and CDR2 as FQDESV (reference sequence). CDR3 region: CASSLALDAGGHSYNEQFF. The CDR3 bases are TGTGCCAGCAGCTTAGCGCTGGATGCGGGGGGGCACTCCTACAATGAGCAGTTCTTC.

V usage is TRBV5-1 and J usage is TRBJ2-7; 11 bases match TRBD1. This CDR3 is built from 16 residues. After removal of 3 bases from V and 7 bases from J, the junction contained 12 bases not matched to a gene. Per the germline V gene, CDR1 is SGHRS and CDR2 is YFSETQ. For the CDR3, the DNA is TGCGCCAGCAGCTCTCCCGGGACAGGGGGAACAAATGAGCAGTACTTC. Translation gives CASSSPGTGGTNEQYF.

There are many counts of this clonotype. The CDR3 region is CASRGPAKTYGYTF. The CDR3 DNA follows: TGTGCCAGCAGAGGGCCAGCAAAAACCTATGGCTACACCTTC. The chain links TRBV6-2 or TRBV6-3 to TRBJ1-2; D not resolved. CDR3 length: 14 amino acids. V lost 6 bases and J 4 bases, leaving 15 bases between the germline ends. Germline values: CDR1 MNHEY, CDR2 SVGEGT.

The V and J genes are TRBV6-2 or TRBV6-3 and TRBJ2-7; 7 positions match TRBD1. The V and J ends lost 6 bases and 7 bases, in that order; junction bases with no gene match: 12. From germline, CDR1 is MNHEY and CDR2 SVGEGT. CDR3 length equals 14 residues. The CDR3 DNA reads as TGTGCCAGCAGAACACAACAGGGGTCCGGAGAGCAGTACTTC. Residues: CASRTQQGSGEQYF.

Note on this clonotype: Compared with germline, one end of the junction differs, possibly owing to a read error. This chain uses TRBV6-6 with TRBJ1-4; D is ambiguous. The CDR3 is made up of 16 amino acids. CDR1 and CDR2 from the germline V gene are MNHNY and SVGAGI (reference sequence). The CDR3 DNA reads TGTGCCAGCAGTTACTACAAACAGAAAAATAATGAAAGACTGTTTTTT. Amino acids: CASSYYKQKNNERLFF.

The rearrangement joins TRBV27 to TRBJ1-2, with D maybe TRBD1 (6 bases). Germline V gene lookup returns CDR1 MNHEY and CDR2 SMNVEV (reference sequence). This CDR3 has 17 amino acids. With 5 bases removed from V and 3 bases from J, the gap between germline ends came to 22 bases. CDR3 coding DNA: TGTGCCAGCAGTCCGCGGGGATCGGGGGCCGGGGACTATGGCTACACCTTC. Amino acid sequence: CASSPRGSGAGDYGYTF.

J is TRBJ2-5 and V is TRBV27; D may correspond to TRBD1 or TRBD2 (5 bases each). The CDR3 spans 14 residues. CDR1 and CDR2 from the germline V gene are MNHEY and SMNVEV (reference sequence). Trimming shortened V by 3 bases and J by 2 bases, and 10 bases separated the two germline ends. The CDR3 DNA sequence: TGTGCCAGCAGTTTCAGGTGGGGGCAAGAGACCCAGTACTTC. As protein: CASSFRWGQETQYF.

This clonotype appeared once. The rearrangement links TRBV20-1 to TRBJ1-5; 7 nucleotides agree with TRBD1. CDR3 size: 13 residues. The ends lost 0 bases at V and 12 bases at J; junction bases unmatched: 8. Germline V gene sequence: CDR1 DFQATT, CDR2 SNEGSKA (reference sequence). DNA of the CDR3: TGCAGTGCTAGAGATCCGCAGGGGGTGCTCCAGCATTTT. This encodes CSARDPQGVLQHF.